The clone carrying this TCR beta chain was counted many times. Unmatched junction bases numbered 15, after V lost 6 bases and J lost 2 bases. This CDR3 is 19 amino acids long. CDR1 is MNHEY and CDR2 is SMNVEV in the germline V gene (reference sequence). The data originate from a study of T cells in Graves' hyperthyroidism and ophthalmopathy. The TCR beta CDR3 regions underwent amplification using RNA transcripts as the source. With the HTBI primer set, the TCR CDR3 went through a first round of RT-PCR. TCRdb re-called the multiplex PCR reads with MiXCR, one entry per CDR3 protein. Of approximately 530,000 distinct CDR3 sequences in the sample, 20% were seen once.

The clonotype originates from a man aged 40-49 years with Graves' ophthalmopathy. The rearrangement uses TRBV27 and TRBJ2-3, with TRBD2 matching over 12 bases. Specimen: blood. The CDR3 DNA follows: TGTGCCAGCAGCCTCAGGGCAAGACTAGCGGGAGTGGTCACAGATACGCAGTATTTT. Translated, it gives CASSLRARLAGVVTDTQYF.